The rows below give T cell receptor beta chains drawn from one sample of a study of T-cell memory formation after mild COVID-19. TCRdb processed the 5' RACE reads anew with MiXCR; each CDR3 protein has one entry. The data contain 300,000 to 400,000 distinct CDR3 sequences, 12% to 15% of them singletons. The sample taken for sequencing was PBMCs or a T cell subset sorted from them (not recorded which). These receptors came from a man younger than 35 who had mild COVID-19 (a few samples of this study predate the infection). Cell type and time point are not known. Each CDR3 is given without its conserved first and last residue.

j_gene: TRBJ2-5; v_gene: TRBV12-3/TRBV12-4; CDR3aa: ASSLGGPPETQY
j_gene: TRBJ1-6; v_gene: TRBV6-2/TRBV6-3; CDR3aa: ASRLFDRGENSPLH
j_gene: TRBJ1-2; v_gene: TRBV28; CDR3aa: ASSFPGANYGYT
j_gene: TRBJ2-5; v_gene: TRBV7-8; CDR3aa: ASSLGLAGGSQETQY
j_gene: TRBJ1-3; v_gene: TRBV10-3; CDR3aa: AISEYGISGNTIY
j_gene: TRBJ2-4; v_gene: TRBV5-1; CDR3aa: ASSPTGPAKNIQY
j_gene: TRBJ2-7; v_gene: TRBV7-6; CDR3aa: ASSSQWGEQY
j_gene: TRBJ2-1; v_gene: TRBV19; CDR3aa: ASSIRGIPYNEQF
j_gene: TRBJ2-3; v_gene: TRBV5-4; CDR3aa: ASSEKQGFGNTQY
j_gene: TRBJ2-1; v_gene: TRBV29-1; CDR3aa: SVPLALPGNEQF
j_gene: TRBJ2-3; v_gene: TRBV20-1; CDR3aa: SASRGDYSTDTQY
j_gene: TRBJ2-2; v_gene: TRBV6-1; CDR3aa: ASSAVRVGTGELF
j_gene: TRBJ2-5; v_gene: TRBV5-5; CDR3aa: ASSPGLAGGVETQY
j_gene: TRBJ2-3; v_gene: TRBV3-1; CDR3aa: ASSQEGRGPDTQY
j_gene: TRBJ2-7; v_gene: TRBV7-2; CDR3aa: ASALSYEQY
j_gene: TRBJ1-2; v_gene: TRBV5-1; CDR3aa: ASSWTPGRAEVYGYT
j_gene: TRBJ2-3; v_gene: TRBV7-6; CDR3aa: ASSLAGRSDTQY